This T cell receptor beta chain was recorded in a study of blood T cells in healthy people across ages. Turning to the study itself: There was about one barcoded beta molecule captured by template switching per two T cells.

Primed by a sample-barcoded 5' primer and a J-beta primer mix, a second PCR proceeded for 7 to 11 cycles. TCRdb reprocessed the 5' RACE reads with MiXCR, giving one entry per CDR3 protein. The table has 900,000 to 950,000 distinct CDR3 sequences, 25% to 35% seen once. Only a few counts were recorded for this clonotype. Trimming shortened V by 0 bases and J by 5 bases, and 16 bases separated the two germline ends. The CDR3 is 16 residues long. From germline, CDR1 is SGHRS and CDR2 YFSETQ. These same data were also listed under a study on T cells of mothers and their children. That work states: A few healthy Caucasian mothers and their six children donated. Whether related or unrelated, pairs show similar shaping of TCR recombination output by thymic selection. Unrelated mother-child pairs always had slightly, but never significantly, lower normalized overlap than related pairs.

The sequence derives from a woman aged 35 to 49 in good health. The sequencing input was blood. This chain joins TRBV5-1 and TRBJ2-3; D might be TRBD1 (6 bases). The CDR3 DNA sequence: TGCGCCAGCAGCTTGGGTCCCCAGGGGATTGAAGATACGCAGTATTTT. As protein: CASSLGPQGIEDTQYF. The whole variable domain, filled in from reference TRBV5-1 and TRBJ2-3, reads KAGVTQTPRYLIKTRGQQVTLSCSPISGHRSVSWYQQTPGQGLQFLFEYFSETQRNKGNFPGRFSGRQFSNSRSEMNVSTLELGDSALYLCASSLGPQGIEDTQYFGPGTRLTVL.